This passage covers 32 T cell receptor beta chains from one sample sequenced in a study of PD-1 blockade in classical Hodgkin lymphoma. Time point reported: cycle 4 day 1 (C4D1), after 6 weeks of nivolumab. Every patient experienced relapse after autologous stem cell transplantation, and brentuximab vedotin exposure varied. Magnetic negative selection isolated CD8+ T cells from thawed PBMCs. Clones were read by immunoSEQ multiplex PCR, and TCRdb kept only the in-frame ones, dropping some. The sample shows about 21,000 clones, approximately 88% of them seen only once. The sequencing used CD8+ T cells from blood, collected before the fourth cycle of nivolumab. The receptors originated from a human donor with classical Hodgkin lymphoma.

This chain connects TRBV5-6 to TRBJ1-4, with D tentatively TRBD1 (5 bases). CDR1 and CDR2 (germline): SGHDT, YYEEEE. V lost 4 bases and J lost 8, with 18 bases in between. The CDR3 runs 15 residues. CDR3 sequence: CASSALGQGREKLFF. CDR3 sequence (DNA): TGTGCCAGCAGCGCCCTGGGGCAGGGTCGCGAAAAACTGTTTTTT.

The V call is TRBV11-2, the J call TRBJ2-2; D unclear. The CDR3 sequence is 16 residues long. Trimming took 6 bases from V and 1 from J, leaving 15 bases between them. Germline V lookup: CDR1 SGHAT, CDR2 FQNNGV. CDR3 protein: CASRPFAALNTGELFF. Here the CDR3 DNA reads TGTGCCAGCAGGCCCTTTGCGGCCCTGAACACCGGGGAGCTGTTTTTT.

The chain has TRBV30 and TRBJ2-2; D perhaps matches TRBD1 (5 bases). In germline, CDR1 is GTSNPN, CDR2 SVGIG (reference sequence). This CDR3 has 14 amino acids. Trimming took 0 bases from V and 6 from J, leaving 11 bases between them. CDR3 in DNA: TGTGCCTGGAGTGTCCAGGGTAAAGCCGGGGAGCTGTTTTTT. Protein sequence: CAWSVQGKAGELFF.

The chain carries TRBV4-3 and TRBJ1-2; no clear D. V was shortened by 0 bases and J by 0 bases, with 14 bases between the two germline ends. The V gene's germline CDR1 is LGHNA and CDR2 YSLEER. CDR3 size: 17 residues. The CDR3 DNA reads TGCGCCAGCAGCCAAGACTACTGGGAGATCGCTAACTATGGCTACACCTTC. Its protein product is CASSQDYWEIANYGYTF.

V gene TRBV4-3 combines with J gene TRBJ1-1; D unclear. Trimming shortened V by 5 bases and J by 3 bases, and 10 bases separated the two germline ends. Germline V gives CDR1 LGHNA, CDR2 YSLEER. The CDR3 is made up of 13 amino acids. CDR3 region: CASSMSKDTEAFF. CDR3 DNA: TGCGCCAGCAGCATGTCAAAGGACACTGAAGCTTTCTTT.

This clone has only a few counts. J is TRBJ2-7 and V is TRBV2; D perhaps matches TRBD2 (6 bases). V lost 4 bases to trimming and J lost 2 bases, with 15 bases between them. The CDR3 is 15 residues long. Germline CDR1 SNHLY, CDR2 FYNNEI. The CDR3 region has the DNA TGTGCCAGCAGTGTATGGGTAGGCGGGACCTACGAGCAGTACTTC. Translating it yields CASSVWVGGTYEQYF. The variable domain in full, completed from reference TRBV2 and TRBJ2-7, reads EPEVTQTPSHQVTQMGQEVILRCVPISNHLYFYWYRQILGQKVEFLVSFYNNEISEKSEIFDDQFSVERPDGSNFTLKIRSTKLEDSAMYFCASSVWVGGTYEQYFGPGTRLTVT.

The CDR3 DNA reads TGTGCCAGCAGTTTATCAACTCCTCGGGGTGGCTACACCTTC. It translates to CASSLSTPRGGYTF. The chain couples TRBV27 to TRBJ1-2; D is unresolved. The V gene's germline CDR1 is MNHEY and CDR2 SMNVEV (reference sequence). V dropped 0 bases and J dropped 7 bases, with 12 bases sitting between them. The CDR3 runs to 14 residues.

DNA for the CDR3: TGTGCCAGCAGGGGGGCTATGAACACTGAAGCTTTCTTT. Translating gives CASRGAMNTEAFF. The gene calls are TRBV27 and TRBJ1-1, with a weak D call TRBD1 (6 bases). Trimming took 6 bases from V and 0 from J, leaving 8 bases between them. Germline V gene sequence: CDR1 MNHEY, CDR2 SMNVEV (reference sequence). The CDR3 is made up of 13 amino acids.

The chain recombines TRBV6-1 with TRBJ1-3, with no clear D. Germline V gives CDR1 MNHNS, CDR2 SASEGT. The V gene lost 2 bases and the J gene lost 1 base, with 9 bases spanning the gap. The CDR3 consists of 15 residues. The CDR3, as DNA: TGTGCCAGCAGTGAAAGTAACGGTTCTGGAAACACCATATATTTT. This translates into CASSESNGSGNTIYF.

The rearrangement joins TRBV4-2 to TRBJ2-5, with 9 bases identical to TRBD2. Trimming at V came to 4 bases and at J to 5 bases, leaving 11 bases not matched to a gene. CDR1 and CDR2 (germline): LGHNA, YNFKEQ. The CDR3 consists of 16 residues. CDR3: CASSPGGSGGLETQYF. The CDR3 DNA reads as TGTGCCAGCAGCCCTGGCGGTAGCGGGGGCTTGGAGACCCAGTACTTC.

The chain carries TRBV7-2 and TRBJ1-2; maybe TRBD1 (5 bases). Germline CDR1 reads SGHTA; CDR2 reads FQGNSA. Trimming removed 1 base from V and 8 bases from J, with 8 bases in between. CDR3 size: 12 residues. CDR3: CASSLGREGYTF. The CDR3 nucleotides read TGTGCCAGCAGCTTAGGCAGGGAGGGCTACACCTTC.

This clone turned up a few times. This chain joins TRBV27 and TRBJ1-5; 11 bases fit TRBD1. Germline V gene sequence: CDR1 MNHEY, CDR2 SMNVEV (reference sequence). Trimming took 5 bases from V and 4 from J; bases not matched to a gene: 4. CDR3 size: 15 residues. The CDR3, as DNA: TGTGCCAGCAGTCCCGGACAGGGGGCAAATCAGCCCCAGCATTTT. It translates to CASSPGQGANQPQHF.

This clone appeared once. This chain links TRBV19 with TRBJ2-7; 8 nucleotides align to TRBD1. Losses at the gene ends were 3 bases for V and 0 bases for J; bases not matched to a gene: 7. The CDR3 is made up of 16 amino acids. CDR1 and CDR2 from the germline V gene are LNHDA and SQIVND (reference sequence). CDR3 DNA: TGTGCCAGTAGTATTGGGCAGGGGGCATTCTCCTACGAGCAGTACTTC. The encoded protein is CASSIGQGAFSYEQYF.

V usage is TRBV18 and J usage is TRBJ1-1; 7 nucleotides agree with TRBD1. V dropped 6 bases and J dropped 1; count of bases not matched to a gene: 11. Germline V gives CDR1 KGHSH, CDR2 LQKENI. This CDR3 spans 16 amino acids. In nucleotides, the CDR3 is TGTGCCAGCTCGCAACCTTACCGGGACAGGAACACTGAAGCTTTCTTT. As protein: CASSQPYRDRNTEAFF.

The V and J genes are TRBV5-1 and TRBJ1-1, with D possibly TRBD1 on 6 matching bases. V was cut by 0 bases and J by 1 base, with 16 bases left in between. The CDR3 is 17 amino acids. The germline CDR1 and CDR2 sequences are SGHRS and YFSETQ. The CDR3 protein is CASSLVGGRVGNTEAFF. The CDR3, as DNA: TGCGCCAGCAGCTTGGTTGGGGGCAGGGTAGGGAACACTGAAGCTTTCTTT.

V gene TRBV7-6 combines with J gene TRBJ1-4, with D hard to call. The V gene's germline CDR1 is SGHVS and CDR2 FNYEAQ. CDR3 length equals 13 residues. The germline V and J ends were trimmed by 5 bases and 5 bases, with 9 bases remaining between them. The CDR3 region has the DNA TGTGCCAGCAGCACGCGGGTGAATGAAAAACTGTTTTTT. Translated: CASSTRVNEKLFF. Full variable domain (missing parts from reference TRBV7-6 and TRBJ1-4): GAGVSQSPRYKVTKRGQDVALRCDPISGHVSLYWYRQALGQGPEFLTYFNYEAQQDKSGLPNDRFSAERPEGSISTLTIQRTEQRDSAMYRCASSTRVNEKLFFGSGTQLSVL.

This chain uses TRBV30 with TRBJ2-7; 7 positions agree with TRBD1. The CDR3 is made up of 11 amino acids. Germline V CDR1 and CDR2: GTSNPN, SVGIG (reference sequence). The CDR3 DNA reads as TGTTCATGGGAAGGGGGCGACGAGCAGTACTTC. Encoded protein: CSWEGGDEQYF.

The chain has TRBV27 and TRBJ1-1, with a possible D match to TRBD1 (5 bases). The germline V and J ends were trimmed by 0 bases and 7 bases, with 9 bases remaining between them. The CDR3 length is 13 residues. Per germline, CDR1 MNHEY and CDR2 SMNVEV (reference sequence). DNA of the CDR3: TGTGCCAGCAGTTTATCACGACAGAGTGAAGCTTTCTTT. Amino acids: CASSLSRQSEAFF.

The CDR3 DNA is TGTGCCTGCGAAACAGGGAATATTAACACCGGGGAGCTGTTTTTT. Residues: CACETGNINTGELFF. The J gene is TRBJ2-2, the V gene TRBV30; TRBD1 might be the D (6 bases). CDR3 length equals 15 residues. The germline V and J ends were trimmed by 6 bases and 2 bases, with 16 bases remaining between them. Germline V gene data show CDR1 as GTSNPN and CDR2 as SVGIG (reference sequence).

V gene TRBV9 combines with J gene TRBJ2-2; TRBD1 aligns across 11 bases. The CDR3 loop spans 14 amino acids. Germline-derived CDR1 and CDR2 are SGDLS and YYNGEE. V lost 2 bases to trimming and J lost 10 bases; unmatched junction nucleotides: 4. The CDR3 sequence is CASSVGQGAVELFF. DNA for the CDR3: TGTGCCAGCAGCGTCGGACAGGGGGCCGTGGAGCTGTTTTTT. Looking up the rest from reference TRBV9 and TRBJ2-2 gives the full variable domain: DSGVTQTPKHLITATGQRVTLRCSPRSGDLSVYWYQQSLDQGLQFLIQYYNGEERAKGNILERFSAQQFPDLHSELNLSSLELGDSALYFCASSVGQGAVELFFGEGSRLTVL.

V usage is TRBV5-5 and J usage is TRBJ1-5, with a weak D call TRBD1 (5 bases). The ends were cut back, 4 bases at V and 4 bases at J, with 15 bases in the middle. The germline V gene has CDR1 SGHKS and CDR2 YYEKEE (reference sequence). There are 15 residues in the CDR3. CDR3 sequence reads: CASSGTGTGNQPQHF. In nucleotides, the CDR3 is TGTGCCAGCAGCGGGACCGGGACGGGGAATCAGCCCCAGCATTTT. Complete variable domain (other parts from reference TRBV5-5 and TRBJ1-5): DAGVTQSPTHLIKTRGQQVTLRCSPISGHKSVSWYQQVLGQGPQFIFQYYEKEERGRGNFPDRFSARQFPNYSSELNVNALLLGDSALYLCASSGTGTGNQPQHFGDGTRLSIL.

The chain employs TRBV4-3 and TRBJ1-2; D call uncertain. The CDR3 is 13 amino acids. Germline CDR1 reads LGHNA; CDR2 reads YSLEER. Trimming removed 0 bases at V and 6 bases at J, with 8 bases between. The CDR3 nucleotides are TGCGCCAGCAGCCAAGAAATACATCATGGCTACACCTTC. Its translation: CASSQEIHHGYTF.

This clone was recorded a few times. The J gene is TRBJ1-2, the V gene TRBV10-3, with TRBD1 matching over 12 bases. The CDR3 runs to 15 residues. The V and J ends lost 8 bases and 4 bases, in that order; junction bases with no gene match: 8. Germline V lookup: CDR1 ENHRY, CDR2 SYGVKD. CDR3 nucleotides: TGTGCCATCCTTCCGGGACAGGGGGCGAGCTATGGCTACACCTTC. This translates into CAILPGQGASYGYTF.

This rearrangement joins TRBV6-1 to TRBJ1-2; D might be TRBD1 (5 bases). Per germline, CDR1 MNHNS and CDR2 SASEGT. CDR3 size: 12 residues. V lost 3 bases to trimming and J lost 14 bases, with 16 bases between them. Here the CDR3 reads CASSDGPTGGTF. The CDR3 nucleotides are TGTGCCAGCAGTGATGGACCCACTGGGGGAACCTTC.

This clone was observed a few times. The J gene is TRBJ1-2, the V gene TRBV19; TRBD1 might be the D (5 bases). The V and J ends lost 6 bases and 4 bases respectively, with 12 bases between them. Germline loops: CDR1 LNHDA, CDR2 SQIVND (reference sequence). This CDR3 is built from 13 residues. The DNA for the CDR3 is TGTGCCAGTAGCATGTCCAGGGCCTATGGCTACACCTTC. Amino acids: CASSMSRAYGYTF.

The J gene is TRBJ1-2, the V gene TRBV2, with 9 bases matching TRBD1. The V gene end was trimmed by 7 bases and the J gene end by 8 bases; junction bases not matched to a gene: 11. The CDR3 loop spans 14 amino acids. From germline, CDR1 is SNHLY and CDR2 FYNNEI. This CDR3 is CASTGQGYKEGYTF. The CDR3 nucleotides are TGTGCCAGCACAGGACAGGGGTATAAAGAAGGCTACACCTTC.

This chain uses TRBV25-1 with TRBJ2-1; 15 nucleotides match TRBD2. Trimming cost V 5 bases and J 7 bases; bases outside gene matches: 9. Germline CDR1 is MGHDK and CDR2 is SYGVNS. This CDR3 has 17 residues. CDR3 region: CASSTRTSGGARNEQFF. The DNA for the CDR3 is TGTGCCAGCAGTACAAGGACTAGCGGGGGGGCCCGTAATGAGCAGTTCTTC.

This clone was seen a few times. CDR3 residues: CASSLMAGAINYGYTF. CDR3 coding DNA: TGTGCCAGCAGTTTAATGGCAGGGGCTATTAACTATGGCTACACCTTC. The genes are TRBV27 and TRBJ1-2; tentative D call: TRBD1 (6 bases). Germline V gives CDR1 MNHEY, CDR2 SMNVEV (reference sequence). The CDR3 runs to 16 residues. The V end was cut by 2 bases, the J end by 1 base, with 14 bases between.

The chain combines TRBV7-3 with TRBJ2-1, with a weak D call TRBD1 (5 bases). V dropped 3 bases and J dropped 10 bases, with 16 bases sitting between them. Per germline, CDR1 SGHTA and CDR2 FQGTGA. This CDR3 is 14 amino acids long. This CDR3 reads CASSFGQGVREQFF. Written as DNA, the CDR3 is TGTGCCAGCAGCTTTGGCCAGGGCGTCCGGGAGCAGTTCTTC.

The CDR3 coding sequence is TGTGCCAGCAGTTTCTGGACTAGCGGGGGGGGAGAGACCCAGTACTTC. Protein product: CASSFWTSGGGETQYF. This chain links TRBV7-9 with TRBJ2-5; 15 bases map to TRBD2. CDR1 is SEHNR and CDR2 is FQNEAQ in the germline V gene (reference sequence). The length of the CDR3 is 16 residues. J was trimmed by 4 bases and V by 6 bases; bases with no gene match: 6. Variable domain in full (rest from reference TRBV7-9 and TRBJ2-5): DTGVSQNPRHKITKRGQNVTFRCDPISEHNRLYWYRQTLGQGPEFLTYFQNEAQLEKSRLLSDRFSAERPKGSFSTLEIQRTEQGDSAMYLCASSFWTSGGGETQYFGPGTRLLVL.

This chain uses TRBV4-1 with TRBJ2-5; D may be TRBD2 (6 bases). The CDR3 is 16 amino acids. Germline V gene sequence: CDR1 MGHRA, CDR2 YSYEKL. V was cut by 3 bases and J by 3 bases, with 17 bases left in between. In DNA, the CDR3 is TGCGCCAGCAGCCACCCCGGGCGGGGACGCAAAGAGACCCAGTACTTC. Its protein product is CASSHPGRGRKETQYF.

The chain combines TRBV25-1 with TRBJ2-3; the D is unclear. CDR3 length equals 13 residues. Germline loops: CDR1 MGHDK, CDR2 SYGVNS. V shed 2 bases and J shed 4 bases, with 7 bases lying between them. The CDR3 DNA follows: TGTGCCAGCAGTGAAGGTGTCCCAGATACGCAGTATTTT. Its protein is CASSEGVPDTQYF.